Shown below are 20 T cell receptor beta chains from a single sample sequenced in a study of control samples from healthy donors and cancer patients. TCRdb's copy holds only in-frame clones and misses some; the assay was immunoSEQ multiplex PCR. The sample shows fewer than 20,000 clones, 85% to 90% of them seen only once. Sequencing was done on a sample of PBMCs. The receptors come from a woman in her 70s with colorectal cancer.

This chain links TRBV15 with TRBJ2-2; D is unresolved. Trimming stripped 6 bases from V and 6 bases from J, with 11 bases between. The CDR3 sequence is 13 residues long. Germline V lookup: CDR1 LNHNV, CDR2 YYDKDF (reference sequence). The CDR3 DNA is TGTGCCACCAGAGAAACAGAGGCCGGGGAGCTGTTTTTT. Residues: CATRETEAGELFF.

V and J are TRBV5-5 and TRBJ1-5; tentative D call: TRBD1 (5 bases). CDR1 and CDR2 (germline): SGHKS, YYEKEE (reference sequence). The CDR3 is 16 residues long. V shed 4 bases and J shed 5 bases, with 19 bases lying between them. The CDR3 here is CASSPKRAGRDQPQHF. For the CDR3, the DNA is TGTGCCAGCAGCCCCAAACGGGCAGGGAGAGATCAGCCCCAGCATTTT. The whole variable domain, remainder taken from reference TRBV5-5 and TRBJ1-5, is DAGVTQSPTHLIKTRGQQVTLRCSPISGHKSVSWYQQVLGQGPQFIFQYYEKEERGRGNFPDRFSARQFPNYSSELNVNALLLGDSALYLCASSPKRAGRDQPQHFGDGTRLSIL.

The chain recombines TRBV25-1 with TRBJ1-2; 8 bases fit TRBD1. The V and J ends lost 3 bases and 4 bases, in that order; junction bases with no gene match: 7. Germline V gives CDR1 MGHDK, CDR2 SYGVNS. CDR3 length equals 15 residues. The CDR3 is CASSDPGTGLYGYTF. The CDR3 DNA sequence: TGTGCCAGCAGTGATCCCGGGACAGGTCTCTATGGCTACACCTTC.

V gene TRBV7-9 combines with J gene TRBJ1-6; D remains unclear. Germline lookup yields CDR1 SEHNR and CDR2 FQNEAQ (reference sequence). Trimming pared 0 bases from V and 9 bases from J, leaving 12 bases between. The CDR3 is 15 amino acids. The CDR3: CASSLAGISGSPLHF. DNA of the CDR3: TGTGCCAGCAGCTTAGCTGGGATAAGCGGTTCACCCCTCCACTTT.

The rearrangement uses TRBV5-1 and TRBJ2-1; D is undetermined. The CDR3 totals 13 residues. The V gene lost 6 bases and the J gene lost 3 bases, with 10 bases spanning the gap. CDR1 is SGHRS, CDR2 YFSETQ, per germline. CDR3: CASNLDLYNEQFF. The CDR3 nucleotides read TGCGCCAGCAACCTAGACCTCTACAATGAGCAGTTCTTC.

The chain links TRBV2 to TRBJ1-1, with D uncertain. The CDR3 loop spans 14 amino acids. The V gene's germline CDR1 is SNHLY and CDR2 FYNNEI. Trimming cost V 2 bases and J 5 bases, with 12 bases left between them. The CDR3 nucleotides are TGTGCCAGCAGTGAATTGGAGGGCTGGACTGAAGCTTTCTTT. This sequence encodes CASSELEGWTEAFF.

This clone appeared a few times. The V and J genes are TRBV5-1 and TRBJ2-3; 8 nucleotides agree with TRBD2. Germline CDR1 reads SGHRS; CDR2 reads YFSETQ. The CDR3 totals 15 residues. V gave up 4 bases and J gave up 1 base; unmatched junction bases: 5. CDR3 coding DNA: TGCGCCAGCAGCCCTGGGCGGGGGGGCACAGATACGCAGTATTTT. Amino acids: CASSPGRGGTDTQYF.

The chain recombines TRBV2 with TRBJ2-7; weak D call: TRBD2 (7 bases). The CDR3 consists of 16 residues. V shed 6 bases and J shed 0 bases, with 18 bases lying between them. The V gene's germline CDR1 is SNHLY and CDR2 FYNNEI. Here the CDR3 DNA reads TGTGCCAGCAGAACGCTAGGAGGGGGGGCCTCCTACGAGCAGTACTTC. It encodes CASRTLGGGASYEQYF.

The chain recombines TRBV4-3 with TRBJ1-2; no definite D call. CDR3 size: 15 residues. Germline V CDR1 and CDR2: LGHNA, YSLEER. The germline V and J ends were trimmed by 4 bases and 4 bases, with 16 bases remaining between them. Here the CDR3 DNA reads TGCGCCAGCAGCCCCGGAGCAGGAGCGGGCTATGGCTACACCTTC. Translating it yields CASSPGAGAGYGYTF.

The chain combines TRBV19 with TRBJ1-2, with D unresolved. The V end lost 3 bases, the J end lost 0 bases, and 11 bases lay between the germline ends. CDR3 length: 15 amino acids. CDR1 LNHDA and CDR2 SQIVND come from the germline V gene (reference sequence). In nucleotides, the CDR3 is TGTGCCAGTAGTATCGTCTTCTCCGCTAACTATGGCTACACCTTC. The encoded protein is CASSIVFSANYGYTF.

This rearrangement joins TRBV5-1 to TRBJ2-3, with D possibly TRBD1 on 5 matching bases. The CDR3 length is 16 residues. The V gene lost 4 bases and the J gene lost 0 bases, with 15 bases spanning the gap. Looked up from germline, CDR1 is SGHRS and CDR2 is YFSETQ. CDR3 loop: CASSLGHTASTDTQYF. DNA of the CDR3: TGCGCCAGCAGCCTTGGACACACGGCGAGCACAGATACGCAGTATTTT.

The chain joins TRBV9 to TRBJ1-2; TRBD1 might be the D (5 bases). The CDR3 runs to 15 residues. Trimming stripped 0 bases from V and 5 bases from J, with 14 bases between. Per germline, CDR1 SGDLS and CDR2 YYNGEE. CDR3 nucleotides: TGTGCCAGCAGCGTAGATCTGGGGGAACGATATGGCTACACCTTC. Translated, it gives CASSVDLGERYGYTF. Full variable domain (rest looked up from reference TRBV9 and TRBJ1-2): DSGVTQTPKHLITATGQRVTLRCSPRSGDLSVYWYQQSLDQGLQFLIQYYNGEERAKGNILERFSAQQFPDLHSELNLSSLELGDSALYFCASSVDLGERYGYTFGSGTRLTVV.

The genes are TRBV11-2 and TRBJ2-7; weak D call: TRBD2 (5 bases). The CDR3 is 13 amino acids. V was pared by 3 bases and J by 6 bases, with 12 bases between. From germline, CDR1 is SGHAT and CDR2 FQNNGV. The chain's CDR3 is CASSLDFSGEQYF. CDR3 nucleotide sequence: TGTGCCAGCAGCTTGGACTTTTCGGGCGAGCAGTACTTC.

The chain couples TRBV12-3 or TRBV12-4 to TRBJ1-6; D call uncertain. V was cut by 5 bases and J by 7 bases, with 9 bases left in between. This CDR3 spans 13 amino acids. The CDR3 DNA reads TGTGCCAGCAGTAAACTGAGCAATTCACCCCTCCACTTT. This gives the protein CASSKLSNSPLHF.

The J gene is TRBJ1-4, the V gene TRBV12-3 or TRBV12-4; D is possibly TRBD1 (5 bases). This CDR3 has 12 amino acids. V lost 7 bases and J 7 bases, leaving 10 bases between the germline ends. CDR3 bases: TGTGCCAGCAACCGTGGGGGTGAAAAACTGTTTTTT. Its protein product is CASNRGGEKLFF.

Only one count was recorded for this clone. This rearrangement joins TRBV5-6 to TRBJ2-7, with D perhaps TRBD2 (5 bases). Germline loops: CDR1 SGHDT, CDR2 YYEEEE. This CDR3 is 12 amino acids long. Between the trimmed V and J ends, which lost 4 bases and 5 bases, there was a span of 10 bases. Here the CDR3 reads CASSGSSNEQYF. The CDR3 DNA reads as TGTGCCAGCAGCGGGAGCAGCAACGAGCAGTACTTC.

The gene calls are TRBV4-3 and TRBJ2-7; D perhaps matches TRBD1 (5 bases). The germline V gene encodes CDR1 LGHNA and CDR2 YSLEER. CDR3 size: 15 residues. V was pared by 2 bases and J by 2 bases, with 13 bases between. DNA for the CDR3: TGCGCCAGCAGCCAATTGACAGCCTCCCCCTACGAGCAGTACTTC. Translation gives CASSQLTASPYEQYF.

The J gene is TRBJ2-1, the V gene TRBV4-3; 15 bases line up with TRBD2. After removal of 0 bases from V and 12 bases from J, the junction contained 9 bases not matched to a gene. The CDR3 is made up of 17 amino acids. Per the germline V gene, CDR1 is LGHNA and CDR2 is YSLEER. The CDR3, as DNA: TGCGCCAGCAGCCAAGACCCCTGGACTAGCGGGGGGGCCGGGCAGTTCTTC. Protein sequence: CASSQDPWTSGGAGQFF.

The count of this clone is one. This rearrangement joins TRBV27 to TRBJ2-7; 9 bases map to TRBD2. Looked up from germline, CDR1 is MNHEY and CDR2 is SMNVEV (reference sequence). The CDR3 sequence is 14 residues long. V dropped 2 bases and J dropped 6; count of bases not matched to a gene: 5. The CDR3: CASSLGGGAIEQYF. CDR3 sequence (DNA): TGTGCCAGCAGTTTAGGCGGGGGGGCCATCGAGCAGTACTTC.

This sequence joins TRBV7-3 and TRBJ1-3; the D is unclear. V gave up 0 bases and J gave up 4 bases, with 4 bases separating them. This CDR3 has 13 amino acids. Germline CDR1 reads SGHTA; CDR2 reads FQGTGA. DNA of the CDR3: TGTGCCAGCAGCTTAACTCCGGGAAACACCATATATTTT. This encodes CASSLTPGNTIYF. Using reference TRBV7-3 and TRBJ1-3 for the parts outside the CDR3, the full variable domain is GAGVSQTPSNKVTEKGKYVELRCDPISGHTALYWYRQSLGQGPEFLIYFQGTGAADDSGLPNDRFFAVRPEGSVSTLKIQRTERGDSAVYLCASSLTPGNTIYFGEGSWLTVV.